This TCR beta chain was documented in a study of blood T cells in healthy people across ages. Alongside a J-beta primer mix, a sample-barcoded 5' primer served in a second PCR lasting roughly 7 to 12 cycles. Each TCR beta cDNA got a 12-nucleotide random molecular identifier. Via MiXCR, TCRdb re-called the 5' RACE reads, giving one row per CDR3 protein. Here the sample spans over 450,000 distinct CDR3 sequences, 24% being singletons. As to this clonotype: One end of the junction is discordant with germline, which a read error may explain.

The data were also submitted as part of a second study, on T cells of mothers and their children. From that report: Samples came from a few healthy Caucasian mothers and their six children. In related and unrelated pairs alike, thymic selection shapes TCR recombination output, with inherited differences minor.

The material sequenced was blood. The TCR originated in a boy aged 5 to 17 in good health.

CDR3 residues: CSARGESGGLYNEQFF. In DNA, the CDR3 is TGCAGTGCTAGAGGCGAAAGCGGGGGCCTGTACAACGAGCAGTTCTTC. The chain is built from TRBV20-1 and TRBJ2-1; 8 bases fit TRBD2. CDR3 length equals 16 residues. Looked up from germline, CDR1 is DFQATT and CDR2 is SNEGSKA (reference sequence).